What follows are 24 T cell receptor beta chains derived from one specimen sequenced in a study of control samples from healthy donors and cancer patients (TCRdb year 2020). Receptor amplification or capture employed the immunoSEQ multiplex PCR assay. TCRdb stores this immuneACCESS table with in-frame sequences only. Part of the clones is absent; in the studies checked, under half of the shortfall reflects unresolved V genes, and no reason is known for the rest. Recorded for this sample are roughly 150,000 clones; 85% to 95% of them occurred a single time. The ten top clones hold under 2.5% of the sample. The specimen sequenced was blood. These receptor sequences come from a man in his forties or fifties in good health.

The chain is built from TRBV28 and TRBJ1-4; D uncertain. Germline V gives CDR1 MDHEN, CDR2 SYDVKM. The CDR3 spans 15 residues. V lost 6 bases and J lost 5, with 16 bases in between. CDR3 residues: CASRARGRTNEKLFF. The CDR3 bases are TGTGCCAGCAGGGCCCGCGGCCGGACGAATGAAAAACTGTTTTTT. Full variable domain (rest looked up from reference TRBV28 and TRBJ1-4): DVKVTQSSRYLVKRTGEKVFLECVQDMDHENMFWYRQDPGLGLRLIYFSYDVKMKEKGDIPEGYSVSREKKERFSLILESASTNQTSMYLCASRARGRTNEKLFFGSGTQLSVL.

The chain combines TRBV7-9 with TRBJ1-2, with a weak D call TRBD1 (5 bases). CDR1 is SEHNR and CDR2 is FQNEAQ in the germline V gene (reference sequence). This CDR3 region has 16 residues. With 1 base removed from V and 4 bases from J, the gap between germline ends came to 16 bases. CDR3 nucleotides: TGTGCCAGCAGCTTAGAAGGGGTGCGTGGCAGCTATGGCTACACCTTC. This sequence encodes CASSLEGVRGSYGYTF.

This chain uses TRBV10-3 with TRBJ1-6, with D tentatively TRBD1 (5 bases). Trimming stripped 7 bases from V and 6 bases from J, with 10 bases between. Looked up from germline, CDR1 is ENHRY and CDR2 is SYGVKD. The CDR3 has 13 residues. DNA for the CDR3: TGTGCCATCACGGGCAGGGTTAATTCACCCCTCCACTTT. Its protein is CAITGRVNSPLHF.

The rearrangement links TRBV5-1 to TRBJ2-5; D may be TRBD2 (5 bases). V gave up 3 bases and J gave up 4 bases, with 19 bases separating them. CDR3 length equals 16 residues. The V gene's germline CDR1 is SGHRS and CDR2 YFSETQ. CDR3 sequence reads: CASSSAGQRRSETQYF. The DNA of the CDR3 is TGCGCCAGCAGCTCTGCGGGTCAGAGGAGATCAGAGACCCAGTACTTC.

The rearrangement uses TRBV5-6 and TRBJ2-3; 8 positions match TRBD2. The CDR3 sequence is 17 residues long. V lost 4 bases to trimming and J lost 0 bases; unmatched junction nucleotides: 10. Looked up from germline, CDR1 is SGHDT and CDR2 is YYEEEE. CDR3 loop: CASSSYGVAGSTDTQYF. The CDR3 nucleotides are TGTGCCAGCAGCAGCTATGGAGTAGCGGGGAGCACAGATACGCAGTATTTT.

The V gene is TRBV21-1, the J gene TRBJ2-1; TRBD2 reflects the table's D call only, with no check against the DNA. TRBV21-1 is a recognized pseudogene. There are 18 residues in the CDR3. CDR3 sequence: CASSKESPGLAAYDEQFF. The CDR3 DNA reads TGTGCCAGCAGCAAAGAGTCCCCGGGACTAGCGGCCTATGATGAGCAGTTCTTC.

The chain combines TRBV5-1 with TRBJ2-1; no definite D call. Trimming removed 4 bases at V and 8 bases at J, with 13 bases between. Germline V gene data show CDR1 as SGHRS and CDR2 as YFSETQ. The CDR3 contains 13 residues. The CDR3 bases are TGCGCCAGCAGCCCCAGCCGCTTCGATGAGCAGTTCTTC. Its protein is CASSPSRFDEQFF.

This clone has only a few counts. The genes are TRBV5-1 and TRBJ2-1; 11 nucleotides match TRBD2. CDR3 size: 20 residues. Per germline, CDR1 SGHRS and CDR2 YFSETQ. V was pared by 4 bases and J by 0 bases, with 15 bases of the junction left unmatched. Here the CDR3 DNA reads TGCGCCAGCAGCCCTGGTGGTAGCGGGAGGGTGTTAAGCTCCTACAATGAGCAGTTCTTC. Amino acids: CASSPGGSGRVLSSYNEQFF.

V gene TRBV27 combines with J gene TRBJ2-5; D might be TRBD1 or TRBD2, each matching 5 bases. Per germline, CDR1 MNHEY and CDR2 SMNVEV (reference sequence). The CDR3 extends over 15 amino acids. The V and J ends lost 6 bases and 0 bases respectively, with 14 bases between them. CDR3 sequence (DNA): TGTGCCAGCAGCCGCGGGTGGGGGTACCAAGAGACCCAGTACTTC. It translates to CASSRGWGYQETQYF.

The chain has TRBV18 and TRBJ2-3; D possibly corresponds to TRBD1 (5 bases). Germline CDR1 reads KGHSH; CDR2 reads LQKENI. The CDR3 has 15 residues. Between the trimmed V and J ends, which lost 3 bases and 3 bases, there was a span of 13 bases. Here the CDR3 DNA reads TGTGCCAGCTCACCGGACATTCTGGATACAGATACGCAGTATTTT. Amino acids: CASSPDILDTDTQYF.

The rearrangement joins TRBV7-6 to TRBJ2-5, with D maybe TRBD1 (5 bases). This CDR3 contains 14 residues. Germline V gene lookup returns CDR1 SGHVS and CDR2 FNYEAQ. V lost 5 bases to trimming and J lost 5 bases, with 15 bases between them. CDR3 protein: CASSEGQGWETQYF. DNA of the CDR3: TGTGCCAGCAGCGAAGGGCAGGGTTGGGAGACCCAGTACTTC. Combining the CDR3 with reference TRBV7-6 and TRBJ2-5 gives the whole variable domain GAGVSQSPRYKVTKRGQDVALRCDPISGHVSLYWYRQALGQGPEFLTYFNYEAQQDKSGLPNDRFSAERPEGSISTLTIQRTEQRDSAMYRCASSEGQGWETQYFGPGTRLLVL.

The CDR3 nucleotides are TGTGCCAGCAGTGAAGCGCTCGGGGCTCTCTACCCCTACGAGCAGTACTTC. Translated, it gives CASSEALGALYPYEQYF. The gene calls are TRBV6-1 and TRBJ2-7; D may correspond to TRBD1 or TRBD2 (5 bases each). The germline CDR1 and CDR2 sequences are MNHNS and SASEGT. The CDR3 contains 17 residues. V was clipped by 0 bases and J by 2 bases, with 17 bases between them.

In DNA form, the CDR3 reads TGCGCCAGCAGCCAGGCGGGAGGTAGCGGGAGGCGGGAGCAGTACTTC. Its protein is CASSQAGGSGRREQYF. The chain recombines TRBV4-1 with TRBJ2-7; 10 bases align to TRBD2. Trimming removed 3 bases from V and 7 bases from J; junction bases left unmatched: 12. Germline values: CDR1 MGHRA, CDR2 YSYEKL. The CDR3 totals 16 residues.

CDR3 DNA: TGTGCCAGCAGCCGAGGATTCTCCTACAATGAGCAGTTCTTC. It translates to CASSRGFSYNEQFF. The chain couples TRBV11-2 to TRBJ2-1; D uncertain. The CDR3 has 14 residues. Germline V lookup: CDR1 SGHAT, CDR2 FQNNGV. Trimming removed 5 bases at V and 0 bases at J, with 8 bases between.

This clone was seen a single time. The chain recombines TRBV19 with TRBJ1-2, with D possibly being TRBD1 (6 bases). This CDR3 spans 16 amino acids. Trimming took off 3 bases at V and 4 bases at J, with 18 bases between the two ends. Germline assignment: CDR1 LNHDA and CDR2 SQIVND (reference sequence). The CDR3 region has the DNA TGTGCCAGTAGTATCGGGGGGGCAGCTGGCGGCTATGGCTACACCTTC. Translating it yields CASSIGGAAGGYGYTF.

The V and J genes are TRBV3-1 (or the pseudogene TRBV3-2) and TRBJ2-7; no reliable D call. Germline V gene sequence: CDR1 LGHDT, CDR2 YNNKEL (reference sequence). The V end lost 1 base, the J end lost 2 bases, and 6 bases lay between the germline ends. CDR3 length: 13 amino acids. The CDR3 here is CASSQAPPYEQYF. For the CDR3, the DNA is TGTGCCAGCAGCCAAGCCCCCCCCTACGAGCAGTACTTC.

The chain couples TRBV9 to TRBJ2-5, with 13 bases matching TRBD2. The CDR3 extends over 17 amino acids. Germline V gene lookup returns CDR1 SGDLS and CDR2 YYNGEE. Trimming took 8 bases from V and 4 from J; bases not matched to a gene: 14. CDR3: CASCPGTSGARGETQYF. The DNA of the CDR3 is TGTGCCAGTTGCCCCGGGACTAGCGGGGCCCGAGGAGAGACCCAGTACTTC. Full variable domain (rest looked up from reference TRBV9 and TRBJ2-5): DSGVTQTPKHLITATGQRVTLRCSPRSGDLSVYWYQQSLDQGLQFLIQYYNGEERAKGNILERFSAQQFPDLHSELNLSSLELGDSALYFCASCPGTSGARGETQYFGPGTRLLVL.

This clone was observed once. The chain couples TRBV4-1 to TRBJ2-2; 13 bases line up with TRBD2. The CDR3 covers 19 residues. Germline CDR1 and CDR2: MGHRA and YSYEKL. Trimming at V came to 9 bases and at J to 0 bases, leaving 13 bases not matched to a gene. CDR3 protein: CASTPRSGTSGTNTGELFF. As DNA, the CDR3 is TGCGCCAGTACCCCGCGGTCCGGGACTAGCGGGACGAACACCGGGGAGCTGTTTTTT.

This chain uses TRBV24-1 with TRBJ2-3; the match to TRBD2 covers 8 bases. The V and J ends lost 2 bases and 0 bases, in that order; junction bases with no gene match: 3. CDR1 is KGHDR and CDR2 is SFDVKD in the germline V gene. The CDR3 totals 16 residues. The CDR3 DNA sequence: TGTGCCACCAGTGATTCCTTAGCGGGGAGCACAGATACGCAGTATTTT. This sequence encodes CATSDSLAGSTDTQYF.

The CDR3 nucleotides read TGTGCCAGCAGCGTAGGAGGGGGAGTAAGGGAGACCCAGTACTTC. It yields the protein CASSVGGGVRETQYF. The gene calls are TRBV9 and TRBJ2-5; weak D call: TRBD1 (6 bases). Trimming cost V 0 bases and J 5 bases, with 14 bases left between them. Germline CDR1 SGDLS, CDR2 YYNGEE. CDR3 length equals 15 residues.

The CDR3 bases are TGTGCCAGCAGTTACTCGGTGGCGGAGGGTGAAAAACTGTTTTTT. It translates to CASSYSVAEGEKLFF. This chain links TRBV6-5 with TRBJ1-4; no reliable D call. V lost 0 bases and J lost 7, with 12 bases in between. The CDR3 is 15 amino acids. Germline V gene data show CDR1 as MNHEY and CDR2 as SVGAGI.

CDR3 loop: CASGGTSGRALSYEQYF. The CDR3 DNA follows: TGTGCCAGTGGGGGGACTAGCGGGAGGGCCCTGTCCTACGAGCAGTACTTC. This sequence joins TRBV2 and TRBJ2-7, with 16 bases fitting TRBD2. With 9 bases clipped from V and 1 base from J, the junction kept 9 bases outside the gene matches. The V gene's germline CDR1 is SNHLY and CDR2 FYNNEI. This CDR3 spans 17 amino acids. Complete variable domain (other parts from reference TRBV2 and TRBJ2-7): EPEVTQTPSHQVTQMGQEVILRCVPISNHLYFYWYRQILGQKVEFLVSFYNNEISEKSEIFDDQFSVERPDGSNFTLKIRSTKLEDSAMYFCASGGTSGRALSYEQYFGPGTRLTVT.

CDR3 nucleotides: TGTGCCAGCAGTTTACCCCTTACGGGGAACACTGAAGCTTTCTTT. Translating it yields CASSLPLTGNTEAFF. V and J are TRBV28 and TRBJ1-1; D unresolved. The V end was cut by 2 bases, the J end by 1 base, with 11 bases between. Per the germline V gene, CDR1 is MDHEN and CDR2 is SYDVKM. This CDR3 comprises 15 residues.

V usage is TRBV19 and J usage is TRBJ1-2; D is undetermined. Trimming removed 2 bases from V and 3 bases from J, with 19 bases in between. Germline V CDR1 and CDR2: LNHDA, SQIVND (reference sequence). The CDR3 is made up of 17 amino acids. The CDR3 is CASSIMAEALFYYGYTF. In DNA, the CDR3 is TGTGCCAGTAGTATAATGGCAGAGGCCCTTTTCTACTATGGCTACACCTTC.